Presented here are 6 T cell receptor beta chains from one specimen sequenced in a study of cytomegalovirus exposure and HLA in healthy donors. It was with 60 Vbeta and 13 Jbeta primers that the PCR ran. Sequenced by immunoSEQ multiplex PCR; TCRdb stores in-frame clones only, minus some. The table records 120,000 or so clones, roughly 75% of them present only once. Sequencing was carried out using PBMCs. The receptors come from a female donor in good health and CMV-seronegative.

The table lists this clone with a few counts. The chain is built from TRBV19 and TRBJ2-1; a weak D match, TRBD1 (5 bases). The CDR3 extends over 11 amino acids. Trimming shortened V by 6 bases and J by 9 bases, and 9 bases separated the two germline ends. The germline V gene encodes CDR1 LNHDA and CDR2 SQIVND (reference sequence). CDR3 protein: CASRSDSEQFF. The CDR3, as DNA: TGTGCCAGTAGGAGTGACAGTGAGCAGTTCTTC.

The J gene is TRBJ2-1, the V gene TRBV7-9; 11 positions agree with TRBD2. The CDR3 has 16 residues. Germline lookup yields CDR1 SEHNR and CDR2 FQNEAQ (reference sequence). Trimming removed 5 bases from V and 5 bases from J; junction bases left unmatched: 8. CDR3 sequence: CASSQKPSGGHNEQFF. CDR3 nucleotide sequence: TGTGCCAGCAGCCAAAAGCCTAGCGGGGGGCACAATGAGCAGTTCTTC.

This clone was recorded a few times. The J gene is TRBJ2-7, the V gene TRBV27; D not certain. The germline V and J ends were trimmed by 7 bases and 6 bases, with 19 bases remaining between them. The CDR3 contains 14 residues. Germline loops: CDR1 MNHEY, CDR2 SMNVEV (reference sequence). The CDR3 here is CASTNSTKRTEQYF. The CDR3, as DNA: TGTGCCAGCACGAACTCGACCAAGCGTACCGAGCAGTACTTC.

The chain combines TRBV5-1 with TRBJ1-6; D unclear. V was cut by 0 bases and J by 5 bases, with 6 bases left in between. Looked up from germline, CDR1 is SGHRS and CDR2 is YFSETQ. The CDR3 loop spans 14 amino acids. The CDR3 DNA follows: TGCGCCAGCAGCTTGGTTGGCCATAATTCACCCCTCCACTTT. This sequence encodes CASSLVGHNSPLHF. The full variable domain, in which reference TRBV5-1 and TRBJ1-6 provide the parts outside the CDR3, is KAGVTQTPRYLIKTRGQQVTLSCSPISGHRSVSWYQQTPGQGLQFLFEYFSETQRNKGNFPGRFSGRQFSNSRSEMNVSTLELGDSALYLCASSLVGHNSPLHFGNGTRLTVT.

The chain recombines TRBV5-1 with TRBJ1-1; 9 bases match TRBD1. The CDR3 has 15 amino acids. CDR1 is SGHRS, CDR2 YFSETQ, per germline. V gave up 4 bases and J gave up 0 bases; unmatched junction bases: 4. For the CDR3, the DNA is TGCGCCAGCAGCAAGGGACAGGGAGTGAACACTGAAGCTTTCTTT. Translating it yields CASSKGQGVNTEAFF.

With respect to this clone: One end of the junction varies from germline; a read error may be responsible. The chain uses TRBV18 and TRBJ2-7, with unresolved D. Per germline, CDR1 KGHSH and CDR2 LQKENI. The CDR3 sequence is 12 residues long. The CDR3 DNA is TGTGCCAGCTCACCAGACACCTACGGGCAGTACTTC. Protein sequence: CASSPDTYGQYF.